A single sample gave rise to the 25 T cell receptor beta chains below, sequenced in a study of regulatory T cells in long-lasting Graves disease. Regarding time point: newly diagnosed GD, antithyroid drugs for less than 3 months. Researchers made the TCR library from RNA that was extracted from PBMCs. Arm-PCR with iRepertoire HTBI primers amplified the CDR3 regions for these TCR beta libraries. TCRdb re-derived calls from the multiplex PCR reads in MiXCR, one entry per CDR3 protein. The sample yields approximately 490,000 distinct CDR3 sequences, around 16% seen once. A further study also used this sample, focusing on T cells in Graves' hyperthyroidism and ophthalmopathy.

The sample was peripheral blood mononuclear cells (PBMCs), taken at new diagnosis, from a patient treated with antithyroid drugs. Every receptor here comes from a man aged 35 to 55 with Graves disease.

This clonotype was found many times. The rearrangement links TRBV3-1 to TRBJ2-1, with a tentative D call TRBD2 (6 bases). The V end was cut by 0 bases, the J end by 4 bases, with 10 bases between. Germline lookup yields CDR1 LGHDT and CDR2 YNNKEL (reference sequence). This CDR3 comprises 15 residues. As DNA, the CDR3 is TGTGCCAGCAGCCAAGAGGTGGGGAGGTACAATGAGCAGTTCTTC. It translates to CASSQEVGRYNEQFF.

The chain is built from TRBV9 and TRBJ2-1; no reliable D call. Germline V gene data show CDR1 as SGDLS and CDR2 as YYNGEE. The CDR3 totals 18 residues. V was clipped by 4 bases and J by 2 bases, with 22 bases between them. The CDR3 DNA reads TGTGCCAGCAGCACACCTTCGGCCCAGTATAGCCCCTACAATGAGCAGTTCTTC. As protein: CASSTPSAQYSPYNEQFF.

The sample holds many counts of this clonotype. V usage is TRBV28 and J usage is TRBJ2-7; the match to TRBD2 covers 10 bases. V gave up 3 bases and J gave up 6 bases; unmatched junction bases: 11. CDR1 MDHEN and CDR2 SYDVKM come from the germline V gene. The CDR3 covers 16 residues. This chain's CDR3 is CASSFEGPSGSGEQYF. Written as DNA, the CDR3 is TGTGCCAGCAGTTTTGAGGGGCCTAGCGGGAGCGGCGAGCAGTACTTC.

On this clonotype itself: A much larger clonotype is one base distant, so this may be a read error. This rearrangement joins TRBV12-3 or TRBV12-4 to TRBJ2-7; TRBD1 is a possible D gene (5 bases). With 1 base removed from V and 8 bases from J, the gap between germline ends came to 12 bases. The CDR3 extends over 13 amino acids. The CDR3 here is CASSLDPGCKQYF. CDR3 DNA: TGTGCCAGCAGTTTAGACCCAGGGTGTAAGCAGTACTTC.

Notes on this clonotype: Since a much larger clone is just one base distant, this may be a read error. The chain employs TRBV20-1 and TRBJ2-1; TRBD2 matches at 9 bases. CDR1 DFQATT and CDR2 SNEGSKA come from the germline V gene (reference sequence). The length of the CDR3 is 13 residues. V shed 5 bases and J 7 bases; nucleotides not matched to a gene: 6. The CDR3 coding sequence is TGCAGTGCTCTTAGCGGGAGAATGAATGAGCAGTTCTTC. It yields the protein CSALSGRMNEQFF.

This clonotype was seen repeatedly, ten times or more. CDR3 sequence: CASSLLGDQETQYF. CDR3 nucleotide sequence: TGTGCCAGCAGCCTTCTGGGTGACCAAGAGACCCAGTACTTC. The V call is TRBV3-1, the J call TRBJ2-5; D call uncertain. The CDR3 spans 14 residues. Trimming cost V 4 bases and J 0 bases, with 9 bases left between them. Per germline, CDR1 LGHDT and CDR2 YNNKEL (reference sequence).

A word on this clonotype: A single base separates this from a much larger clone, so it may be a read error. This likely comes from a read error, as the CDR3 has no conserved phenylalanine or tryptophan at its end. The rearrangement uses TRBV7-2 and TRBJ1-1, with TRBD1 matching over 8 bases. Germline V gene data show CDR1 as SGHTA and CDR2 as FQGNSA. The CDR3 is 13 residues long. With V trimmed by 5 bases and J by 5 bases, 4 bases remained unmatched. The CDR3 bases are TGTGCCAGCAGCCTCAGGGGGCCAACTGAAGCTTTCCTT. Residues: CASSLRGPTEAFL.

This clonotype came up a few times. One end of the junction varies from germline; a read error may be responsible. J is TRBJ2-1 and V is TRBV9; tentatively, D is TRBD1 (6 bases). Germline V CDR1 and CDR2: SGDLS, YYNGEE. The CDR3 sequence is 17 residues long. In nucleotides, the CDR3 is TGTGCCAGTAGCGCCGGGACAAATAAGGGCTCCTACAATGAGCAGTTCTTC. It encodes CASSAGTNKGSYNEQFF.

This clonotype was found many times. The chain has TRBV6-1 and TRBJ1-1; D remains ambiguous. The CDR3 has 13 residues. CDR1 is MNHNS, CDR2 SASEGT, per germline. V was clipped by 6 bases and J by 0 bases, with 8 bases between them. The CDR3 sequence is CASSPTLNTEAFF. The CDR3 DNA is TGTGCCAGCAGCCCTACATTGAACACTGAAGCTTTCTTT.

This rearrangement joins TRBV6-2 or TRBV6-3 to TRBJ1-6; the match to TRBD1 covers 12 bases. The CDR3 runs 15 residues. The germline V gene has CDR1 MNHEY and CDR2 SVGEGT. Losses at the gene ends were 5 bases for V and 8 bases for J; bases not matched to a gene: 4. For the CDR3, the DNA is TGTGCCAGCAGTAAGGGGACAGGGGGCGATTCACCCCTCCACTTT. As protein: CASSKGTGGDSPLHF.

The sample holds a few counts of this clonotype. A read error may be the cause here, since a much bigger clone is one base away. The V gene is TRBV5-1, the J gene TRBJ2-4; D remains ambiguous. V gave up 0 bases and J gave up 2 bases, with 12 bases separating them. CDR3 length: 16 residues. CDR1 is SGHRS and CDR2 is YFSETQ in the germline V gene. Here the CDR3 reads CASSLDQLTTKNIQYF. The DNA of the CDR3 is TGCGCCAGCAGCTTGGACCAGCTGACCACCAAAAACATTCAGTACTTC.

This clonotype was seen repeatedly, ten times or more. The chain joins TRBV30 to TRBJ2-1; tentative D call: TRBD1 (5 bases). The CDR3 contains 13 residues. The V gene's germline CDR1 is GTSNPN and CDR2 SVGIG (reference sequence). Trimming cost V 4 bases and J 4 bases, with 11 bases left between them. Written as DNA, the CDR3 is TGTGCCTGGACAAAAGACAGTTACAATGAGCAGTTCTTC. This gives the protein CAWTKDSYNEQFF.

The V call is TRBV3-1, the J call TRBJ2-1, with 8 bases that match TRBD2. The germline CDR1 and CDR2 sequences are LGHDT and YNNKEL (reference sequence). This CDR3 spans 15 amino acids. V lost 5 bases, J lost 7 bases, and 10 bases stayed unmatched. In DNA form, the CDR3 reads TGTGCCAGCAGCGGGGGAGCGGGGGACCTGAATGAGCAGTTCTTC. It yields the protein CASSGGAGDLNEQFF.

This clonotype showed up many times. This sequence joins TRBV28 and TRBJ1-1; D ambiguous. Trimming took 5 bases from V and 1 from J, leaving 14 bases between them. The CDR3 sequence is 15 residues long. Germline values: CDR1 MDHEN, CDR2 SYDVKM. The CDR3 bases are TGTGCCAGCAGTACCTACCTCCCCGCGAACACTGAAGCTTTCTTT. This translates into CASSTYLPANTEAFF.

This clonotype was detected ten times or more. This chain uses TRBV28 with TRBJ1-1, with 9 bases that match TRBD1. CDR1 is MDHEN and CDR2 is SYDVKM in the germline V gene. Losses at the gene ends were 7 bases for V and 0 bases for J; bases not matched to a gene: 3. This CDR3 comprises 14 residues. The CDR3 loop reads CASKDRGLNTEAFF. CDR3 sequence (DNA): TGTGCCAGCAAGGACAGGGGCCTGAACACTGAAGCTTTCTTT. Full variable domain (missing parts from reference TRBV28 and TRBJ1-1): DVKVTQSSRYLVKRTGEKVFLECVQDMDHENMFWYRQDPGLGLRLIYFSYDVKMKEKGDIPEGYSVSREKKERFSLILESASTNQTSMYLCASKDRGLNTEAFFGQGTRLTVV.

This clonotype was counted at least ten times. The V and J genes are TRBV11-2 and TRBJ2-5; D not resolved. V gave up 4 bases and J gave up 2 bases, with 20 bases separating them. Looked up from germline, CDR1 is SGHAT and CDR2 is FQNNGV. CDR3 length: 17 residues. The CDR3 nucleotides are TGTGCCAGCAGCTCCCAGAAAAGTGGATCCCCGCAAGAGACCCAGTACTTC. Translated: CASSSQKSGSPQETQYF.

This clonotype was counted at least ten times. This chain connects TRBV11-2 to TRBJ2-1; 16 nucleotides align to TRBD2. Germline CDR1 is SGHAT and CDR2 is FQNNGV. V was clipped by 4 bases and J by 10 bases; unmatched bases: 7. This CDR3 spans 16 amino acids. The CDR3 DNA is TGTGCCAGCAGCTCCGGGACTAGCGGGAGGGCAGGGGAGCAGTTCTTC. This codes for CASSSGTSGRAGEQFF.

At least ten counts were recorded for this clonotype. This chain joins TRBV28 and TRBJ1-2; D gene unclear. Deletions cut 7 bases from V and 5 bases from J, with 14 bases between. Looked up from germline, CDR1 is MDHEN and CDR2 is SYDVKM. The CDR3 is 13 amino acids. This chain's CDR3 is CASTQPVEYGYTF. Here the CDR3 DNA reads TGTGCCAGCACCCAGCCAGTAGAATATGGCTACACCTTC.

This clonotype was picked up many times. This CDR3 reads CASSLLTGTGQHYGYTF. The DNA of the CDR3 is TGTGCCAGCAGTTTACTGACTGGGACAGGGCAACACTATGGCTACACCTTC. J is TRBJ1-2 and V is TRBV28; 9 bases are shared with TRBD1. J was trimmed by 3 bases and V by 2 bases; bases with no gene match: 10. The length of the CDR3 is 17 residues. CDR1 is MDHEN and CDR2 is SYDVKM in the germline V gene.

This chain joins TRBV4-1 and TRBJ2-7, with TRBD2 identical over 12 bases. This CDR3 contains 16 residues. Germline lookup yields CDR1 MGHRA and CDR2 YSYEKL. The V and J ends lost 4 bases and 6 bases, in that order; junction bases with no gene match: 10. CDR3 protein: CASSLETSGRRTEQYF. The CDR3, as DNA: TGCGCCAGCAGCCTCGAGACTAGCGGGAGACGGACCGAGCAGTACTTC.

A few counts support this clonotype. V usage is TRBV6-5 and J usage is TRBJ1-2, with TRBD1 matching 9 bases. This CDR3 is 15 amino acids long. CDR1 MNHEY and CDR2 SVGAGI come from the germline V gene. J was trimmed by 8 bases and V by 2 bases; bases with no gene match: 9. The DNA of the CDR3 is TGTGCCAGCAGTTACAGTTCGGACAGGGGTTGGGGCTACACCTTC. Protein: CASSYSSDRGWGYTF.

The CDR3 nucleotides are TGTGCCTGGAGTGGGCAGAGGAGCGATACGCAGTATTTT. Protein sequence: CAWSGQRSDTQYF. The V gene is TRBV30, the J gene TRBJ2-3; no clear D gene. Germline CDR1 reads GTSNPN; CDR2 reads SVGIG (reference sequence). With 1 base removed from V and 6 bases from J, the gap between germline ends came to 11 bases. This CDR3 has 13 amino acids.

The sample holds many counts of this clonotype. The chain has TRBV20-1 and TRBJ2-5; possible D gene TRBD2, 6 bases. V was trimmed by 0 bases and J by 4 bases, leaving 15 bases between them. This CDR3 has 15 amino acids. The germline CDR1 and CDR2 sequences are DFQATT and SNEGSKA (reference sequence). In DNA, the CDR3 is TGCAGTGCTAGAGATTTCGGGAGAGGCGGAGAGACCCAGTACTTC. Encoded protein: CSARDFGRGGETQYF.

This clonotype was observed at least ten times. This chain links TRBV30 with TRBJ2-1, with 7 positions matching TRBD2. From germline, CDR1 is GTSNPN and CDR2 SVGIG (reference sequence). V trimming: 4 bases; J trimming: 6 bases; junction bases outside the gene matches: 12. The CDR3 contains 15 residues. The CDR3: CAWKGLGVVGNEQFF. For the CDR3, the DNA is TGTGCCTGGAAAGGACTAGGGGTAGTGGGCAATGAGCAGTTCTTC.

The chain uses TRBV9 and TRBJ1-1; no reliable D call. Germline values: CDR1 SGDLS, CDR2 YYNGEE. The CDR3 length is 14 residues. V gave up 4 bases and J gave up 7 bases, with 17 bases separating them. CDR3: CASSQTRTRDEAFF. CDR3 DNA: TGTGCCAGCAGCCAAACCCGAACGCGTGATGAAGCTTTCTTT.